This T cell receptor beta chain was obtained from a study of beta chain features in type 1 diabetes (dated by TCRdb to 2017 to 2018). Some background on the complete study: No differences in mean age, gender distribution, total cell number or subset yield were found between patients and healthy donors. Across all samples, around 99 million sorted cells were examined, and cell number per subset correlated strongly with RNA yield. In the study, recently diagnosed type 1 diabetes patients and matched healthy donors were compared on the TCRB repertoires of their sorted circulating CD4+ T cell subsets. Regulatory and stem cell-like memory subsets were isolated from only 8 patients and roughly 8 healthy donors, whereas naive and central memory subsets came from all 30 or so donors. Results and caveats for the whole study, not just this receptor: Because cDNA rather than genomic DNA was sequenced, highly expressing activated cells could have been over-represented, although no difference in activation and CD3 levels was found between groups. Type 1 diabetes patients showed a moderate but significant shortening of TCRB CDR3 length in all four CD4+ subsets. Only small numbers of individuals were included in the HLA sub-analyses, which left unresolved whether HLA type had any influence on TCRB rearrangement. Shorter templates might be favored by PCR, yet because patient and control samples were amplified and corrected together, any such skew would affect both groups equally. At VDJ recombination sites, type 1 diabetes patients had fewer insertions and more deleted nucleotides, which implies abnormalities in thymic rearrangement. Naive, central memory and regulatory TCRB repertoires appeared more similar among patients than among healthy donors.

This clone showed up just a few times. Its antigen has not been determined. No much larger clone is present one base from it, and per-base qualities are unavailable. The entire isolated RNA was reverse transcribed using the High Capacity cDNA Reverse Transcription Kit, and thus expressed TCRB transcripts were sequenced. For stem cell-like memory T cell samples, survey-depth immunoSEQ sequencing was used, averaging around 1 million total reads per sample. Sorted cells were lysed in RLT buffer, and RNA was extracted using DNase-treated RNeasy Micro or Mini kits according to cell number. Each cell subset was processed on its own to prevent cross-contamination, while patient and healthy donor samples were processed together. The immunoSEQ multiplex PCR was used to amplify TCRB sequences from cDNA, yielding 87-bp fragments that span the CDR3 region. Sequencing of the amplicons was performed on the Illumina HiSeq platform. As for the original processing: PCR bias was corrected computationally using synthetic template baselines, and reads within Hamming distance 2 were collapsed, with unmergeable singletons discarded. Reads were aligned to IMGT to assign V, D and J genes, CDR3 length, and insertions or deletions at six rearrangement sites. Within each subset, clonotype counts were normalized to sorted cell number, after which true diversity and Gini coefficients were computed with the tcR R package. The overlap coefficient, calculated on TCRB nucleotide sequences, was used to quantify repertoire sharing. TCRdb provides this immuneACCESS table in a form limited to in-frame rearrangements. Some clones are lacking; in checked studies, under half of them reflect an unresolved V gene, and why the rest are absent is not known. For V, J and clone size, that table is used; D and trimming come from the DNA. This sample comprises tens of thousands of clones, roughly 53% of them detected only once. 0.25% to 0.35% of the sample is held by the ten biggest clonotypes.

From each donor, a single peripheral blood sample of about 100 mL on average was drawn into heparinised tubes. A BD FACSAria II was used to sort naive, central memory, regulatory and stem cell-like memory CD4+ T cells with a panel that included CD45RO, CCR7, CD25, CD127, CD95 and CD27. All sorted populations exceeded 95% purity. PBMCs were separated immediately by Lymphoprep density gradient centrifugation and were stained directly, without being cultured. To minimize batch effects, samples were stained and sorted in pairs, one healthy donor with one patient per experiment. The clonotype comes from a young man with type 1 diabetes. The sample taken for sequencing was stem cell memory CD4+ T cells from blood. In light of the paper, this sample's cell subset or site label describes: stem cell-like memory CD4+ T cells.

The nucleotide sequence reads TGTGCCAGCAGTCGAAGACAGGACGAGCAGTACTTC. Its protein product is CASSRRQDEQYF. The receptor chain draws on TRBV11-2 and TRBJ2-7, with a weak D call of TRBD1 (6 bases match). The CDR1 and CDR2 encoded by the germline V gene are SGHAT and FQNNGV. Spanning cysteine to phenylalanine, the CDR3 consists of 12 amino acids. Just the 36-base CDR3 DNA is kept, in frame starting at base 1. The V and J ends are trimmed by 6 bases and 5 bases, leaving 11 bases between them.